One sample yielded the 28 T cell receptor beta chains listed below, sequenced in a study of shared clonotypes between healthy human individuals. Here immunoSEQ multiplex PCR was the method, and the copy in TCRdb shows in-frame clones only, minus some. The repertoire holds around 980,000 clones, approximately 80% seen once, with more than 0.55% in the top ten. Sequencing was carried out using memory CD4+ T cells from PBMCs. Subset described: CD45RA-negative fraction. Receptors originate from a man in his late teens or twenties in good health. Some clones in this sample may be carry-over from other donors' samples.

This clone was counted a single time. CDR3 in DNA: TGTGCCATCAGGGCTGCAGGACAGGGCTACAATGAGCAGTTCTTC. It codes for CAIRAAGQGYNEQFF. The chain recombines TRBV10-3 with TRBJ2-1; 8 bases fit TRBD1. The CDR3 covers 15 residues. Per germline, CDR1 ENHRY and CDR2 SYGVKD. Germline trimming cut 6 bases from V and 3 bases from J; bases unmatched to any gene: 7.

V usage is TRBV7-2 and J usage is TRBJ2-1, with TRBD2 identical over 10 bases. The ends lost 1 base at V and 10 bases at J; junction bases unmatched: 10. Per the germline V gene, CDR1 is SGHTA and CDR2 is FQGNSA. The CDR3 is 16 residues long. This CDR3 is CASSLVLLAGSREQFF. The CDR3 DNA reads as TGTGCCAGCAGCTTAGTCTTACTAGCGGGATCGCGGGAGCAGTTCTTC.

The gene calls are TRBV6-5 and TRBJ2-7, with D maybe TRBD2 (6 bases). CDR3 length equals 15 residues. The germline V gene has CDR1 MNHEY and CDR2 SVGAGI. V lost 6 bases, J lost 1 base, and 16 bases lay in between. CDR3 nucleotides: TGTGCCAGCAGACTCCATGGCGGGGCTTCCTACGAGCAGTACTTC. Encoded protein: CASRLHGGASYEQYF.

This clone was counted between two and nine times. The V call is TRBV11-1, the J call TRBJ2-7, with 9 positions matching TRBD1. Germline-derived CDR1 and CDR2 are SGHAT and FQDESV (reference sequence). The CDR3 consists of 15 residues. The junction had 7 bases not matched to a gene; V was cut back by 5 bases and J by 2 bases. CDR3 DNA sequence: TGTGCCAGCAGCCCTCCGGGACAGGGACCCTACGAGCAGTACTTC. Amino acid sequence: CASSPPGQGPYEQYF.

The sample holds a few counts of this clone. In nucleotides, the CDR3 is TGCAGCGTTTCAACGTCGGGCGAGCAGTACTTC. Translating it yields CSVSTSGEQYF. V gene TRBV29-1 combines with J gene TRBJ2-7; D is ambiguous. The CDR3 loop spans 11 amino acids. The V end was cut by 5 bases, the J end by 6 bases, with 11 bases between. Germline V gene lookup returns CDR1 SQVTM and CDR2 ANQGSEA.

V usage is TRBV5-1 and J usage is TRBJ2-3, with 9 bases that match TRBD2. Germline CDR1 reads SGHRS; CDR2 reads YFSETQ. The CDR3 contains 18 residues. J was trimmed by 1 base and V by 1 base; bases with no gene match: 10. CDR3 sequence: CASSLLPSGVSGTDTQYF. DNA of the CDR3: TGCGCCAGCAGCTTGCTCCCTAGCGGGGTGAGTGGCACAGATACGCAGTATTTT. Filled out from reference TRBV5-1 and TRBJ2-3, the complete variable domain reads KAGVTQTPRYLIKTRGQQVTLSCSPISGHRSVSWYQQTPGQGLQFLFEYFSETQRNKGNFPGRFSGRQFSNSRSEMNVSTLELGDSALYLCASSLLPSGVSGTDTQYFGPGTRLTVL.

The chain links TRBV9 to TRBJ2-1, with D perhaps TRBD2 (6 bases). The CDR3 contains 15 residues. The V gene's germline CDR1 is SGDLS and CDR2 YYNGEE. The V end lost 0 bases, the J end lost 9 bases, and 16 bases lay between the germline ends. The CDR3 DNA follows: TGTGCCAGCAGCGTAGTCGCTAGCGTTTGGGGTGAGCAGTTCTTC. As protein: CASSVVASVWGEQFF.

This sequence joins TRBV19 and TRBJ2-7, with D possibly being TRBD1 or TRBD2 (5 bases each). The CDR3 extends over 15 amino acids. Trimming cost V 3 bases and J 3 bases, with 15 bases left between them. Germline V CDR1 and CDR2: LNHDA, SQIVND (reference sequence). The CDR3 region is CASSIAGAEDYEQYF. CDR3 sequence (DNA): TGTGCCAGTAGTATCGCCGGGGCAGAAGACTACGAGCAGTACTTC.

This rearrangement joins TRBV9 to TRBJ2-4; 11 bases line up with TRBD2. Germline-derived CDR1 and CDR2 are SGDLS and YYNGEE. The CDR3 extends over 15 amino acids. The J segment lost 5 bases and the V segment lost 4 bases, leaving 5 bases of the junction unmatched. CDR3 region: CASSTPGLAENIQYF. The CDR3 DNA reads TGTGCCAGCAGCACCCCGGGACTAGCGGAAAACATTCAGTACTTC.

V and J are TRBV7-3 and TRBJ2-1; TRBD2 matches at 8 bases. CDR3 size: 15 residues. J lost 10 bases, V lost 3 bases, and 11 bases had no gene match. CDR1 SGHTA and CDR2 FQGTGA come from the germline V gene. This chain's CDR3 is CASSFGTSVAEEQFF. CDR3 in DNA: TGTGCCAGCAGCTTCGGGACTAGTGTAGCGGAAGAGCAGTTCTTC.

This clone showed up just a few times. The sample carries other DNA sequences with the same CDR3. This chain links TRBV11-3 with TRBJ1-1; D unresolved. CDR1 is SGHNT, CDR2 YENEEA, per germline. The CDR3 runs to 14 residues. V was shortened by 0 bases and J by 3 bases, with 8 bases between the two germline ends. This chain's CDR3 is CASSLEGADTEAFF. DNA for the CDR3: TGTGCCAGCAGCTTAGAGGGAGCGGACACTGAAGCTTTCTTT. Combining the CDR3 with reference TRBV11-3 and TRBJ1-1 gives the whole variable domain EAGVVQSPRYKIIEKKQPVAFWCNPISGHNTLYWYLQNLGQGPELLIRYENEEAVDDSQLPKDRFSAERLKGVDSTLKIQPAELGDSAVYLCASSLEGADTEAFFGQGTRLTVV.

This clone was observed a single time. A far larger clone is one nucleotide away, so this likely arose from a read error. The sample carries other DNA sequences with the same CDR3. V and J are TRBV5-1 and TRBJ2-7; maybe TRBD2 (5 bases). The germline V gene encodes CDR1 SGHRS and CDR2 YFSETQ. Between the trimmed V and J ends, which lost 5 bases and 5 bases, there was a span of 20 bases. The CDR3 runs 15 residues. CDR3 nucleotides: TGCGCCAGCAGTGCATCCCCCGGGGTCCCCCACGAGCAGTACTTC. Amino acids: CASSASPGVPHEQYF.

This clone was detected once. This sequence joins TRBV10-3 and TRBJ2-5, with a tentative D call TRBD2 (6 bases). Per the germline V gene, CDR1 is ENHRY and CDR2 is SYGVKD. V lost 6 bases and J lost 5, with 28 bases in between. This CDR3 has 18 amino acids. CDR3 loop: CAISPTLGGRAARETQYF. The CDR3 DNA is TGTGCCATCAGCCCGACGCTGGGGGGAAGGGCTGCGCGGGAGACCCAGTACTTC.

The chain carries TRBV2 and TRBJ2-5; D is perhaps TRBD1 (6 bases). CDR1 and CDR2 from the germline V gene are SNHLY and FYNNEI. V was clipped by 4 bases and J by 4 bases, with 13 bases between them. This CDR3 spans 14 amino acids. The CDR3 bases are TGTGCCAGCAGTGCCGTTACAGGGCGAGAGACCCAGTACTTC. This gives the protein CASSAVTGRETQYF. Filled out from reference TRBV2 and TRBJ2-5, the complete variable domain reads EPEVTQTPSHQVTQMGQEVILRCVPISNHLYFYWYRQILGQKVEFLVSFYNNEISEKSEIFDDQFSVERPDGSNFTLKIRSTKLEDSAMYFCASSAVTGRETQYFGPGTRLLVL.

The CDR3 spells CASSAPGMFTGELFF. For the CDR3, the DNA is TGTGCCAGCAGCGCCCCTGGCATGTTCACCGGGGAGCTGTTTTTT. The chain combines TRBV7-3 with TRBJ2-2; D call uncertain. CDR3 length: 15 amino acids. Germline CDR1 and CDR2: SGHTA and FQGTGA. Trimming took 5 bases from V and 4 from J, leaving 14 bases between them.

The chain joins TRBV29-1 to TRBJ1-2; tentatively, D is TRBD1 (5 bases). CDR1 is SQVTM and CDR2 is ANQGSEA in the germline V gene. CDR3 length: 12 amino acids. CDR3 sequence (DNA): TGCGTTATCCAGGGCCCGAATTATGGCTACACCTTC. It encodes CVIQGPNYGYTF.

This clone came up once. The rearrangement joins TRBV5-1 to TRBJ2-3; 8 bases agree with TRBD2. J gave up 2 bases and V 2 bases, and 7 bases lay outside the gene matches. This CDR3 has 16 amino acids. Germline V CDR1 and CDR2: SGHRS, YFSETQ. The CDR3 nucleotides are TGCGCCAGCAGCTTCCAAGCGGGAGCGGACACAGATACGCAGTATTTT. Translated: CASSFQAGADTDTQYF.

The chain carries TRBV7-8 and TRBJ2-1; 7 bases match TRBD2. CDR3 size: 16 residues. V shed 4 bases, J shed 7 bases, and the junction held 13 bases outside the gene matches. CDR1 and CDR2 (germline): SGHVS, FQNEAQ. CDR3 sequence reads: CASSSKQRSRENEQFF. The CDR3 region has the DNA TGTGCCAGCAGCTCAAAACAAAGGTCGCGGGAGAATGAGCAGTTCTTC.

This clone was seen more than once but under ten times. The chain joins TRBV2 to TRBJ1-2; D is uncertain. This CDR3 region has 14 residues. Germline-derived CDR1 and CDR2 are SNHLY and FYNNEI. The V end was cut by 4 bases, the J end by 1 base, with 10 bases between. DNA for the CDR3: TGTGCCAGCAGTGTGGAACAGCTTAACTATGGCTACACCTTC. Its protein product is CASSVEQLNYGYTF. Based on the CDR3 plus reference TRBV2 and TRBJ1-2, the full variable domain is EPEVTQTPSHQVTQMGQEVILRCVPISNHLYFYWYRQILGQKVEFLVSFYNNEISEKSEIFDDQFSVERPDGSNFTLKIRSTKLEDSAMYFCASSVEQLNYGYTFGSGTRLTVV.

Ten or more counts support this clone. The gene calls are TRBV13 and TRBJ2-1; 12 nucleotides align to TRBD2. The V gene end was trimmed by 5 bases and the J gene end by 8 bases; junction bases not matched to a gene: 10. The CDR3 is made up of 16 amino acids. Germline-derived CDR1 and CDR2 are PRHDT and FYEKMQ (reference sequence). In nucleotides, the CDR3 is TGTGCCAGCAGCCCAGTTACTAGCGGGAGGAAGTATGAGCAGTTCTTC. This translates into CASSPVTSGRKYEQFF.

This clone came up once. The chain employs TRBV27 and TRBJ2-7; D might be TRBD1 (5 bases). This CDR3 is 14 amino acids long. Germline V gene lookup returns CDR1 MNHEY and CDR2 SMNVEV (reference sequence). The V gene lost 5 bases and the J gene lost 6 bases, with 17 bases spanning the gap. CDR3 sequence (DNA): TGTGCCAGCAGTCGAATTCAGGGTTCCGGCGAGCAGTACTTC. Residues: CASSRIQGSGEQYF.

This clone has a count of ten or more. The chain couples TRBV6-5 to TRBJ2-2, with D possibly matching TRBD2 (6 bases). Trimming took off 10 bases at V and 6 bases at J, with 18 bases between the two ends. The CDR3 extends over 14 amino acids. Per germline, CDR1 MNHEY and CDR2 SVGAGI. The CDR3 region is CAIRRGLISGELFF. CDR3 in DNA: TGTGCCATAAGGCGGGGCCTAATTTCCGGGGAGCTGTTTTTT.

The chain couples TRBV6-6 to TRBJ1-2, with 7 positions matching TRBD1. Trimming removed 4 bases from V and 3 bases from J; junction bases left unmatched: 5. Germline values: CDR1 MNHNY, CDR2 SVGAGI (reference sequence). The CDR3 length is 14 residues. CDR3 DNA: TGTGCCAGCAGTTTCTCCGGGACAGACTATGGCTACACCTTC. Residues: CASSFSGTDYGYTF.

The chain uses TRBV27 and TRBJ2-5; the D gene is possibly TRBD2 (5 bases). Trimming removed 6 bases from V and 1 base from J, with 15 bases in between. The CDR3 runs 15 residues. CDR1 is MNHEY, CDR2 SMNVEV, per germline (reference sequence). CDR3 bases: TGTGCCAGCAGAAGGACGGCGGGCGCCCAAGAGACCCAGTACTTC. The encoded protein is CASRRTAGAQETQYF.

The genes are TRBV11-2 and TRBJ2-3; 7 bases fit TRBD2. V lost 5 bases and J lost 4; bases outside the gene matches: 9. This CDR3 has 15 residues. Germline V CDR1 and CDR2: SGHAT, FQNNGV. The CDR3 sequence is CASSPRKRGADTQYF. The CDR3 nucleotides are TGTGCCAGCAGCCCCAGGAAGCGGGGCGCAGATACGCAGTATTTT.

The chain is built from TRBV5-1 and TRBJ2-5; TRBD1 matches 8 bases. With 4 bases clipped from V and 2 bases from J, the junction kept 7 bases outside the gene matches. CDR3 length equals 15 residues. The germline gives CDR1 SGHRS, CDR2 YFSETQ. The chain's CDR3 is CASSQTGTGQETQYF. The CDR3 DNA follows: TGCGCCAGCAGCCAAACGGGGACAGGACAAGAGACCCAGTACTTC.

V usage is TRBV2 and J usage is TRBJ1-5; maybe TRBD1 (6 bases). CDR3 length: 16 residues. Germline V CDR1 and CDR2: SNHLY, FYNNEI. The ends were cut back, 4 bases at V and 3 bases at J, with 16 bases in the middle. Here the CDR3 DNA reads TGTGCCAGCAGTGCCCGTTCAACAGGGTTCAATCAGCCCCAGCATTTT. Amino acid sequence: CASSARSTGFNQPQHF.

The chain employs TRBV7-2 and TRBJ2-5; D not resolved. Trimming took off 2 bases at V and 5 bases at J, with 6 bases between the two ends. CDR3 length: 12 amino acids. Germline CDR1 reads SGHTA; CDR2 reads FQGNSA. The DNA of the CDR3 is TGTGCCAGCAGCTTATTGCAGGAGACCCAGTACTTC. Translation: CASSLLQETQYF.